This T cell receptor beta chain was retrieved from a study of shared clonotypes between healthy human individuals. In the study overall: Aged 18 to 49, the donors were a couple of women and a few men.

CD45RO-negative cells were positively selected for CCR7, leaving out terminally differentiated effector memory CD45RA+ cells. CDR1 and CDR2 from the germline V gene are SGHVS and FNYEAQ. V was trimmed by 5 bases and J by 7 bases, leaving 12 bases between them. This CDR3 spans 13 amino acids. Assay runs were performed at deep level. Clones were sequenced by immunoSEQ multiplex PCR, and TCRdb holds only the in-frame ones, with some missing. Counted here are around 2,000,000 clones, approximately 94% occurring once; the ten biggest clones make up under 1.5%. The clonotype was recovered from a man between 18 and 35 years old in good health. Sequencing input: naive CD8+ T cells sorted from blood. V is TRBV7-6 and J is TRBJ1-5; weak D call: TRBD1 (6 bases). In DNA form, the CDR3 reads TGTGCCAGCAGCCAAACAGGGACCCAGCCCCAGCATTTT. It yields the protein CASSQTGTQPQHF.